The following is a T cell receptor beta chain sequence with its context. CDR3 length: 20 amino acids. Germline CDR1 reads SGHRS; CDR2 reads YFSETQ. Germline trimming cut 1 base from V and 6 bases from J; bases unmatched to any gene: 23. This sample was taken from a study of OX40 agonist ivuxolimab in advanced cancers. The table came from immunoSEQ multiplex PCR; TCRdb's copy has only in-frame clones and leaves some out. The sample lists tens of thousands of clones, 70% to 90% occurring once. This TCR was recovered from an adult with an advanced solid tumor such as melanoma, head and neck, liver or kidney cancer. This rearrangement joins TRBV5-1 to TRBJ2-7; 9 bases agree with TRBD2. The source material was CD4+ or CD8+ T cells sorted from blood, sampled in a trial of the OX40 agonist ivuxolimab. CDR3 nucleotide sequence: TGCGCCAGCAGCTTGTCATCGGTCTCGGTACAAGCGGGGGGCCGCGCCGAGCAGTACTTC. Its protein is CASSLSSVSVQAGGRAEQYF.